Detailed here is one TCR beta chain. Its antigen remains unknown. This sample stems from a study of OX40 agonist ivuxolimab in advanced cancers. TCRdb's copy holds only in-frame clones and misses some; the assay was immunoSEQ multiplex PCR. The repertoire consists of tens of thousands of clones, with 80% to 90% occurring once and the leading ten covering around 1.8%. General study results and limits: At doses 0.1 to 3.0 mg/kg, CD4+ and CD8+ clones expanded. There were, on average, more expanded clones in CD8+ T cells than in CD4+.

Trimming stripped 1 base from V and 3 bases from J, with 10 bases between. This CDR3 is built from 15 residues. Germline CDR1 reads MGHRA; CDR2 reads YSYEKL. The TCR originated in an adult with an advanced solid tumor such as melanoma, head and neck, liver or kidney cancer. Source: CD4+ or CD8+ T cells sorted from blood, taken in a trial of the OX40 agonist ivuxolimab. The rearrangement joins TRBV4-1 to TRBJ1-3; D gene ambiguous. CDR3 sequence reads: CASSQAEVFGNTIYF. CDR3 DNA sequence: TGCGCCAGCAGCCAAGCTGAAGTTTTTGGAAACACCATATATTTT.